These 30 T cell receptor beta chains share one sample of origin, sequenced in a study of CD8 T cells in Susac syndrome. After extraction with the RNeasy kit, about 0.5 to 1 ug of the RNA was reverse transcribed using random hexamers. MiXCR was run by TCRdb on the immunoSEQ multiplex PCR reads, yielding one entry per CDR3 protein. The data hold 85,000 to 95,000 distinct CDR3 sequences, with roughly 94% observed a single time. The source material was CD4+ T cells from PBMCs. These receptors were taken from a human donor with Susac syndrome.

A single count supports this clonotype. This chain joins TRBV9 and TRBJ1-1; perhaps TRBD1 as D (6 bases). The CDR3 loop spans 13 amino acids. V dropped 6 bases and J dropped 3 bases, with 12 bases sitting between them. From germline, CDR1 is SGDLS and CDR2 YYNGEE. CDR3 DNA sequence: TGTGCCAGCACCGGGGGCTTGGACACTGAAGCTTTCTTT. Amino acid sequence: CASTGGLDTEAFF.

The chain employs TRBV11-2 and TRBJ1-6; no clear D. The CDR3 covers 13 residues. Per the germline V gene, CDR1 is SGHAT and CDR2 is FQNNGV. The germline V and J ends were trimmed by 0 bases and 10 bases, with 7 bases remaining between them. CDR3 protein: CASSLEAASPLHF. CDR3 DNA sequence: TGTGCCAGCAGCTTAGAGGCTGCATCACCCCTCCACTTT.

The V and J genes are TRBV7-9 and TRBJ2-6; tentatively, D is TRBD1 or TRBD2 (5 bases each). CDR1 is SEHNR and CDR2 is FQNEAQ in the germline V gene (reference sequence). This CDR3 region has 18 residues. The ends were cut back, 5 bases at V and 0 bases at J, with 17 bases in the middle. The DNA of the CDR3 is TGTGCCAGCAGCCTGGGACCGGGGTTATTCTCTGGGGCCAACGTCCTGACTTTC. Residues: CASSLGPGLFSGANVLTF.

The CDR3 sequence: CAWRLVGGTEAFF. The CDR3 nucleotides are TGTGCCTGGAGGTTGGTAGGGGGCACTGAAGCTTTCTTT. This sequence joins TRBV30 and TRBJ1-1; D might be TRBD1 (6 bases). This CDR3 is built from 13 residues. The germline CDR1 and CDR2 sequences are GTSNPN and SVGIG (reference sequence). V was clipped by 3 bases and J by 4 bases, with 12 bases between them.

This clonotype was observed once. The chain couples TRBV3-1 to TRBJ2-5; no reliable D call. Trimming pared 4 bases from V and 1 base from J, leaving 13 bases between. The CDR3 runs 15 residues. Germline loops: CDR1 LGHDT, CDR2 YNNKEL (reference sequence). This CDR3 is CASSLKAGSQETQYF. The CDR3 region has the DNA TGTGCCAGCAGCCTCAAGGCAGGCAGCCAAGAGACCCAGTACTTC.

This clonotype appeared a few times. The chain employs TRBV7-2 and TRBJ1-4; perhaps TRBD1 as D (6 bases). The germline gives CDR1 SGHTA, CDR2 FQGNSA. The CDR3 runs 16 residues. Trimming took 4 bases from V and 6 from J, leaving 18 bases between them. CDR3 region: CASSSLGGRKDEKLFF. The CDR3 region has the DNA TGTGCCAGCAGCTCCCTTGGGGGGCGCAAAGATGAAAAACTGTTTTTT.

The J gene is TRBJ2-3, the V gene TRBV6-1; 15 nucleotides line up with TRBD2. The CDR3 is 15 residues long. Germline CDR1 reads MNHNS; CDR2 reads SASEGT. V trimming: 6 bases; J trimming: 4 bases; junction bases outside the gene matches: 2. The DNA for the CDR3 is TGTGCCAGCAGAAGGACTAGCGGGGGGGCAGATACGCAGTATTTT. It encodes CASRRTSGGADTQYF.

V and J are TRBV20-1 and TRBJ1-1; maybe TRBD1 (6 bases). The CDR3 has 13 amino acids. Trimming removed 5 bases at V and 4 bases at J, with 14 bases between. Germline V CDR1 and CDR2: DFQATT, SNEGSKA (reference sequence). The CDR3 DNA follows: TGCAGTGCTTGGCTCGGGGGGGCCACTGAAGCTTTCTTT. This translates into CSAWLGGATEAFF.

The V and J genes are TRBV30 and TRBJ1-2; 7 nucleotides line up with TRBD1. CDR3 length equals 14 residues. Unmatched junction bases numbered 9, after V lost 3 bases and J lost 5 bases. The germline V gene encodes CDR1 GTSNPN and CDR2 SVGIG (reference sequence). The CDR3 region is CAWSLQGLGYGYTF. CDR3 DNA sequence: TGTGCCTGGAGCCTACAGGGGCTAGGGTATGGCTACACCTTC.

The genes are TRBV18 and TRBJ2-3, with 8 bases that match TRBD2. V lost 3 bases to trimming and J lost 2 bases; unmatched junction nucleotides: 7. The CDR3 consists of 16 residues. Per germline, CDR1 KGHSH and CDR2 LQKENI. CDR3 in amino acids: CASSPGSGGLTDTQYF. DNA for the CDR3: TGTGCCAGCTCACCGGGAAGCGGGGGACTCACAGATACGCAGTATTTT.

The J gene is TRBJ2-3, the V gene TRBV18, with D unclear. Germline CDR1 reads KGHSH; CDR2 reads LQKENI. The CDR3 sequence is 14 residues long. Trimming pared 3 bases from V and 3 bases from J, leaving 10 bases between. The DNA of the CDR3 is TGTGCCAGCTCACCGCTAGTTCAAACAGATACGCAGTATTTT. Translating gives CASSPLVQTDTQYF.

This sequence joins TRBV20-1 and TRBJ1-1, with D perhaps TRBD1 (5 bases). The ends were cut back, 8 bases at V and 1 base at J, with 14 bases in the middle. This CDR3 is built from 13 residues. CDR1 and CDR2 (germline): DFQATT, SNEGSKA (reference sequence). The CDR3 region is CSTGRYRNTEAFF. As DNA, the CDR3 is TGCAGTACAGGACGATATAGGAACACTGAAGCTTTCTTT.

CDR3 protein: CASLAGPPSANEQFF. DNA for the CDR3: TGTGCCAGTTTAGCGGGGCCGCCGAGCGCCAATGAGCAGTTCTTC. The chain recombines TRBV27 with TRBJ2-1; TRBD2 matches at 8 bases. V shed 9 bases, J shed 6 bases, and the junction held 13 bases outside the gene matches. The CDR3 length is 15 residues. Per germline, CDR1 MNHEY and CDR2 SMNVEV (reference sequence).

This chain connects TRBV24-1 to TRBJ2-5; 7 bases line up with TRBD1. V was clipped by 4 bases and J by 4 bases; unmatched bases: 8. The CDR3 spans 15 residues. Germline V gene sequence: CDR1 KGHDR, CDR2 SFDVKD. DNA for the CDR3: TGTGCCACCAGTGACCCTAGACAGGGTCCAGAGACCCAGTACTTC. This sequence encodes CATSDPRQGPETQYF.

The chain combines TRBV6-2 or TRBV6-3 with TRBJ2-6; D call uncertain. The CDR3 length is 14 residues. Per germline, CDR1 MNHEY and CDR2 SVGEGT. V gave up 4 bases and J gave up 0 bases, with 4 bases separating them. CDR3 DNA sequence: TGTGCCAGCAGTTGGGACTCTGGGGCCAACGTCCTGACTTTC. Translating it yields CASSWDSGANVLTF.

V gene TRBV27 combines with J gene TRBJ2-1; TRBD1 is a possible D gene (5 bases). With 5 bases removed from V and 7 bases from J, the gap between germline ends came to 6 bases. The CDR3 loop spans 11 amino acids. Germline V gives CDR1 MNHEY, CDR2 SMNVEV (reference sequence). DNA for the CDR3: TGTGCCAGCAGTGCAGGGAATGAGCAGTTCTTC. Translated: CASSAGNEQFF.

In its sample, this clonotype was seen once. V gene TRBV29-1 combines with J gene TRBJ2-5; 11 bases fit TRBD2. The CDR3 spans 16 residues. From germline, CDR1 is SQVTM and CDR2 ANQGSEA. Losses at the gene ends were 6 bases for V and 0 bases for J; bases not matched to a gene: 9. The DNA of the CDR3 is TGCAGCGTCTCCGGACTAGCGGGCCATAACCAAGAGACCCAGTACTTC. Translating it yields CSVSGLAGHNQETQYF. The full variable domain, completed using reference TRBV29-1 and TRBJ2-5, is SAVISQKPSRDICQRGTSLTIQCQVDSQVTMMFWYRQQPGQSLTLIATANQGSEATYESGFVIDKFPISRPNLTFSTLTVSNMSPEDSSIYLCSVSGLAGHNQETQYFGPGTRLLVL.

The V and J genes are TRBV21-1 and TRBJ2-7. TRBV21-1 is recorded as a pseudogene. The CDR3 sequence is 15 residues long. In nucleotides, the CDR3 is TGTGCCAGCAGCCCTCGCGGTGGCGAATCCTACGAGCAGTACTTC. It encodes CASSPRGGESYEQYF.

The rearrangement links TRBV4-1 to TRBJ2-7; 7 bases are shared with TRBD2. J was trimmed by 4 bases and V by 0 bases; bases with no gene match: 9. CDR1 and CDR2 (germline): MGHRA, YSYEKL. The CDR3 runs to 16 residues. For the CDR3, the DNA is TGCGCCAGCAGCCAAGATTCGGCAGGGACTAATTACGAGCAGTACTTC. This sequence encodes CASSQDSAGTNYEQYF.

V and J are TRBV5-1 and TRBJ2-1, with D maybe TRBD2 (6 bases). The V end was cut by 4 bases, the J end by 2 bases, with 10 bases between. Germline loops: CDR1 SGHRS, CDR2 YFSETQ. The CDR3 spans 14 residues. This chain's CDR3 is CASSAGQTYNEQFF. CDR3 DNA sequence: TGCGCCAGCAGCGCGGGGCAAACCTACAATGAGCAGTTCTTC.

The gene calls are TRBV20-1 and TRBJ2-7; possibly TRBD1 for D (5 bases). The length of the CDR3 is 13 residues. Germline values: CDR1 DFQATT, CDR2 SNEGSKA (reference sequence). Deletions cut 8 bases from V and 4 bases from J, with 18 bases between. CDR3 in DNA: TGCAGTCTGAAGACAGTCCCAGATTACGAGCAGTACTTC. Protein sequence: CSLKTVPDYEQYF.

The chain carries TRBV6-2 or TRBV6-3 and TRBJ2-7; 9 bases line up with TRBD1. The CDR3 length is 17 residues. Germline V lookup: CDR1 MNHEY, CDR2 SVGEGT. V trimming: 2 bases; J trimming: 5 bases; junction bases outside the gene matches: 13. The CDR3 region is CASSYVPGTGLFDEQYF. CDR3 DNA sequence: TGTGCCAGCAGTTACGTCCCCGGGACAGGGTTGTTTGACGAGCAGTACTTC.

The rearrangement links TRBV9 to TRBJ2-1; TRBD2 might be the D (7 bases). Germline CDR1 SGDLS, CDR2 YYNGEE. V was cut by 4 bases and J by 5 bases, with 19 bases left in between. The CDR3 runs to 16 residues. The CDR3 loop is CASSPRGGLRDNEQFF. The DNA of the CDR3 is TGTGCCAGCAGCCCACGCGGGGGCCTACGGGACAATGAGCAGTTCTTC.

This chain joins TRBV29-1 and TRBJ2-5, with D unclear. In germline, CDR1 is SQVTM, CDR2 ANQGSEA. CDR3 size: 13 residues. Between the trimmed V and J ends, which lost 5 bases and 2 bases, there was a span of 12 bases. The CDR3 reads CSVWLAVQETQYF. For the CDR3, the DNA is TGCAGCGTTTGGTTAGCAGTACAAGAGACCCAGTACTTC.

The gene calls are TRBV28 and TRBJ1-5; TRBD1 might be the D (5 bases). In germline, CDR1 is MDHEN, CDR2 SYDVKM. Deletions cut 9 bases from V and 5 bases from J, with 14 bases between. The CDR3 loop spans 13 amino acids. The CDR3: CASTSGPHQPQHF. As DNA, the CDR3 is TGTGCCAGTACCTCGGGGCCGCATCAGCCCCAGCATTTT. The full variable domain, completed using reference TRBV28 and TRBJ1-5, is DVKVTQSSRYLVKRTGEKVFLECVQDMDHENMFWYRQDPGLGLRLIYFSYDVKMKEKGDIPEGYSVSREKKERFSLILESASTNQTSMYLCASTSGPHQPQHFGDGTRLSIL.

This rearrangement joins TRBV20-1 to TRBJ1-6, with D possibly TRBD1 on 5 matching bases. Looked up from germline, CDR1 is DFQATT and CDR2 is SNEGSKA (reference sequence). V was clipped by 5 bases and J by 0 bases, with 11 bases between them. This CDR3 spans 15 amino acids. As DNA, the CDR3 is TGCAGTGCTCCACCCGGGGGCTCCTATAATTCACCCCTCCACTTT. Protein product: CSAPPGGSYNSPLHF.

J is TRBJ2-1 and V is TRBV1. TRBV1 is a listed pseudogene. The length of the CDR3 is 16 residues. The CDR3 is CTSSQIPGYTYNEQFF. The DNA for the CDR3 is TGCACCAGCAGCCAAATTCCAGGATACACCTACAATGAGCAGTTCTTC.

This chain joins TRBV2 and TRBJ1-6, with 7 bases identical to TRBD1. V dropped 10 bases and J dropped 10; count of bases not matched to a gene: 10. CDR3 length equals 13 residues. The germline V gene has CDR1 SNHLY and CDR2 FYNNEI. The CDR3 DNA follows: TGTGCCACGACAGGGAGAAAAGAATCACCCCTCCACTTT. Translating it yields CATTGRKESPLHF.

In this sample, this clonotype turned up once. The V gene is TRBV27, the J gene TRBJ1-1, with 7 bases that match TRBD1. The CDR3 consists of 17 residues. Per the germline V gene, CDR1 is MNHEY and CDR2 is SMNVEV (reference sequence). The V gene end was trimmed by 3 bases and the J gene end by 0 bases; junction bases not matched to a gene: 10. The CDR3 sequence is CASSFQQGRALNTEAFF. The CDR3 bases are TGTGCCAGCAGTTTCCAACAGGGGCGCGCGCTGAACACTGAAGCTTTCTTT.

This sequence joins TRBV3-1 and TRBJ1-6; no definite D call. The CDR3 spans 16 residues. V was trimmed by 1 base and J by 5 bases, leaving 12 bases between them. Germline lookup yields CDR1 LGHDT and CDR2 YNNKEL (reference sequence). CDR3 sequence (DNA): TGTGCCAGCAGCCAAGTCCCCCGGGCTAATAATTCACCCCTCCACTTT. Its protein product is CASSQVPRANNSPLHF.